The 9 T cell receptor beta chains given below trace back to one sample, sequenced in a study of shared clonotypes between healthy human individuals. Sequenced by immunoSEQ multiplex PCR; TCRdb stores in-frame clones only, minus some. This table holds about 470,000 clones, 75% to 85% found once. Sequencing used PBMCs. All receptors derive from a woman aged 40 to 50 in good health. Some clones in this sample may be carry-over from other donors' samples.

Comment on this clone: The likely explanation is a read error, given a far larger clone one base away. This chain connects TRBV7-3 to TRBJ2-2; TRBD2 aligns across 10 bases. The V gene's germline CDR1 is SGHTA and CDR2 FQGTGA. V lost 5 bases, J lost 1 base, and 1 base stayed unmatched. The CDR3 spans 15 residues. The CDR3 bases are TGTGCCAGCAGCCGGACTAGCGGGAACACCGGGGAGCTGTTTTTT. This gives the protein CASSRTSGNTGELFF.

The table lists this clone with a few counts. The genes are TRBV6-5 and TRBJ2-1; D ambiguous. The CDR3 loop spans 11 amino acids. V lost 0 bases to trimming and J lost 10 bases, with 4 bases between them. Per germline, CDR1 MNHEY and CDR2 SVGAGI. CDR3 nucleotides: TGTGCCAGCAGTTACTCTGGGGAGCAGTTCTTC. Encoded protein: CASSYSGEQFF.

Concerning this clone itself: At one end, the junction sequence differs from germline, possibly due to a read error. The chain employs TRBV7-7 and TRBJ2-2, with D unresolved. The CDR3 consists of 14 residues. Per germline, CDR1 SSHAT and CDR2 FNYEAQ (reference sequence). The CDR3 nucleotides are TGTGCTAGCAGCTTAGCTGGGGTGGCCGGGGAGCTGTTTTTT. Translation gives CASSLAGVAGELFF. The whole variable domain, filled in from reference TRBV7-7 and TRBJ2-2, reads GAGVSQSPRYKVTKRGQDVTLRCDPISSHATLYWYQQALGQGPEFLTYFNYEAQPDKSGLPSDRFSAERPEGSISTLTIQRTEQRDSAMYRCASSLAGVAGELFFGEGSRLTVL.

In its sample, this clone was seen once. J is TRBJ2-1 and V is TRBV11-2, with a tentative D call TRBD2 (5 bases). V lost 2 bases, J lost 5 bases, and 13 bases lay in between. Germline CDR1 SGHAT, CDR2 FQNNGV. This CDR3 region has 15 residues. The CDR3 sequence: CASSLQLVLDNEQFF. For the CDR3, the DNA is TGTGCCAGCAGCTTACAACTAGTGTTGGACAATGAGCAGTTCTTC.

In its sample, this clone was seen a few times. The genes are TRBV29-1 and TRBJ1-1; a weak D match, TRBD1 (6 bases). Germline values: CDR1 SQVTM, CDR2 ANQGSEA. This CDR3 is 11 amino acids long. V lost 7 bases and J lost 1, with 7 bases in between. DNA for the CDR3: TGCAGCGCGGACAGGAACACTGAAGCTTTCTTT. Its protein product is CSADRNTEAFF.

The CDR3 DNA reads TGTGCCAGCAGTCCCTTTCTCCACACTGAAGCTTTCTTT. This encodes CASSPFLHTEAFF. The V gene is TRBV28, the J gene TRBJ1-1; no clear D gene. Trimming removed 5 bases from V and 3 bases from J, with 10 bases in between. Germline V gene lookup returns CDR1 MDHEN and CDR2 SYDVKM. The CDR3 runs to 13 residues.

The V gene is TRBV4-2, the J gene TRBJ2-1, with 8 nucleotides matching TRBD2. Germline assignment: CDR1 LGHNA and CDR2 YNFKEQ. V trimming: 1 base; J trimming: 8 bases; junction bases outside the gene matches: 10. CDR3 length equals 16 residues. The CDR3 is CASSQAGGGLVYEQFF. The CDR3 coding sequence is TGTGCCAGCAGCCAAGCCGGCGGGGGACTAGTCTATGAGCAGTTCTTC.

This clone has more than one count but fewer than ten. V usage is TRBV7-2 and J usage is TRBJ2-1; no definite D call. In germline, CDR1 is SGHTA, CDR2 FQGNSA. This CDR3 contains 15 residues. V lost 2 bases and J lost 0, with 8 bases in between. The CDR3 loop reads CASSLNYGSYNEQFF. In DNA form, the CDR3 reads TGTGCCAGCAGCTTAAACTACGGCTCCTACAATGAGCAGTTCTTC.

The chain joins TRBV25-1 to TRBJ2-3; no clear D. The CDR3 has 15 residues. Germline V gene lookup returns CDR1 MGHDK and CDR2 SYGVNS. V lost 0 bases to trimming and J lost 3 bases, with 10 bases between them. The CDR3 region is CASSEYKGDTDTQYF. The CDR3 region has the DNA TGTGCCAGCAGTGAATATAAAGGCGATACAGATACGCAGTATTTT. Full variable domain (outside the CDR3, taken from reference TRBV25-1 and TRBJ2-3): EADIYQTPRYLVIGTGKKITLECSQTMGHDKMYWYQQDPGMELHLIHYSYGVNSTEKGDLSSESTVSRIRTEHFPLTLESARPSHTSQYLCASSEYKGDTDTQYFGPGTRLTVL.